This TCR beta chain was captured in a study of blood T cell repertoires in COVID-19. On the study more broadly: T cells, B-cell-depleted T cells, or PBMCs supplied cDNA or gDNA.

Using immunoSEQ multiplex PCR, the repertoire was profiled, and TCRdb retains in-frame clones only, with some absent. This sample has some 250,000 clones, with more than 85% found just once. CDR1 and CDR2 from the germline V gene are SNHLY and FYNNEI. This CDR3 comprises 13 residues. V lost 8 bases, J lost 0 bases, and 10 bases lay in between. Participants, roughly 18 to 100 years old, spanned fewer than 30 US areas. Cohort 3 recovered donors had two negative PCRs, clearance, or symptom resolution. The receptor was derived from a man aged 35-49 years who had recovered from COVID-19. The genes are TRBV2 and TRBJ1-2; no clear D gene. Sequencing was carried out using PBMCs or T cells enriched from blood (not recorded which). The CDR3 region is CASELVANYGYTF. In DNA, the CDR3 is TGTGCCAGCGAATTAGTAGCTAACTATGGCTACACCTTC. The full variable domain, rest sourced from reference TRBV2 and TRBJ1-2, is EPEVTQTPSHQVTQMGQEVILRCVPISNHLYFYWYRQILGQKVEFLVSFYNNEISEKSEIFDDQFSVERPDGSNFTLKIRSTKLEDSAMYFCASELVANYGYTFGSGTRLTVV.